These T cell receptor beta chains were read from a single sample in a study of T cells after yellow fever vaccination. Using its own MiXCR run on the 5' RACE reads, TCRdb lists one record per CDR3 protein. The sample lists hundreds of thousands of distinct CDR3 sequences, around an eighth occurring once. Sequencing used CD4+ T cells sorted from PBMCs, obtained 15 days after the yellow fever booster vaccination. These receptors originate from a man between 18 and 29 years old who received the YFV17D yellow fever vaccine. CDR3s include the opening cysteine and the closing phenylalanine or tryptophan. Fields, in order: J gene, V gene, CDR3 length, D gene, clone size, CDR3 DNA, CDR3 protein. D genes are given only for firm matches. Only some rows state a clone size, as once, few, many or a class for expanded clones.

TRBJ1-6	TRBV20-1	13	-	many	TGCAGTGCTAGGGAAGATTATAATTCACCCCTCCACTTT	CSAREDYNSPLHF
TRBJ1-6	TRBV9	13	-	-	TGTGCCAGCAGCTACAGGGCCGATTCACCCCTCCACTTT	CASSYRADSPLHF
TRBJ1-1	TRBV18	14	TRBD1	many	TGTGCCAGCTCAGCCGGGACAGATAACACTGAAGCTTTCTTT	CASSAGTDNTEAFF
TRBJ1-2	TRBV6-5	15	-	-	TGTGCCAGCAGTTACTCAGGGCCAGGCTCCTATGGCTACACCTTC	CASSYSGPGSYGYTF
TRBJ2-7	TRBV5-1	15	-	few	TGCGCCAGCTCCTCGGTGGGGGAATTATCTAACGAGCAGTACTTC	CASSSVGELSNEQYF
TRBJ2-2	TRBV3-1	16	TRBD1	-	TGTGCCAGCAGCCTAGACTCAGGGGGCAGGGCCGGGGAGCTGTTTTTT	CASSLDSGGRAGELFF
TRBJ1-4	TRBV5-1	11	-	few	TGCGCCAGCGTGTGTCCAGAAAAACTGTTTTTT	CASVCPEKLFF
TRBJ2-2	TRBV5-4	13	-	many	TGTGCCAGCAGCTTGACTCCCACCGGGGAGCTGTTTTTT	CASSLTPTGELFF
TRBJ1-1	TRBV7-9	11	-	-	TGTGCCAGCAGGACAGCAAGGGATGCTTTCTTT	CASRTARDAFF
TRBJ1-2	TRBV20-1	13	TRBD1	many	TGCAGTGCCCTCAACAGGGGGGGCTATGGCTACACCTTC	CSALNRGGYGYTF
TRBJ2-5	TRBV5-6	14	-	-	TGTGCCAGCAGCGGCAGGACTCGGCAAGAGACCCAGTACTTC	CASSGRTRQETQYF
TRBJ2-5	TRBV19	14	-	few	TGTGCCAGTAGTAACAGGGTAGACCAAGAGACCCAGTACTTC	CASSNRVDQETQYF
TRBJ2-2	TRBV4-3	16	-	few	TGCGCCAGCAGCCAATTTCGGGGTTCGAACACCGGGGAGCTGTTTTTT	CASSQFRGSNTGELFF
TRBJ2-5	TRBV29-1	13	TRBD2	-	TGCAGCGTGGGACTAGCGCGGCAGGGGACCCAGTACTTC	CSVGLARQGTQYF
TRBJ1-2	TRBV20-1	13	-	many	TGCAGTGCCCTGATGGGGAGGACGGATGGCTACACCTTC	CSALMGRTDGYTF
TRBJ2-7	TRBV10-3	15	TRBD1	-	TGTGCCATCAGTCTGCAGGGGGAAGGCCCCTACGAGCAGTACTTC	CAISLQGEGPYEQYF
TRBJ1-2	TRBV5-1	13	-	many	TGCGCCAGCAGCCGAGGAGTTGACGATGGCTACACCTTC	CASSRGVDDGYTF
TRBJ1-4	TRBV7-2	14	-	few	TGTGCCAGCAGCATCCGGGGCCCGAATGAAAAACTGTTTTTT	CASSIRGPNEKLFF
TRBJ1-1	TRBV2	16	TRBD1	few	TGTGCCAGCAGTGAGGCCGGGACAGGGGGCTACACTGAAGCTTTCTTT	CASSEAGTGGYTEAFF
TRBJ2-3	TRBV7-3	15	TRBD2	many	TGTGCCAGCAGCCTGCGACTAGCAAGCACAGATACGCAGTATTTT	CASSLRLASTDTQYF
TRBJ1-2	TRBV28	13	-	few	TGTGCCAGCGGCAATCTGGGGCAACATGGCTACACCTTC	CASGNLGQHGYTF
TRBJ1-2	TRBV5-1	13	-	-	TGCGCCAGCAGCTTGGTCCAGGAGGGTGGCTACACCTTC	CASSLVQEGGYTF
TRBJ2-2	TRBV5-6	16	-	few	TGTGCCAGCACGACCAGAGTGCGGCAGAACACCGGGGAGCTGTTTTTT	CASTTRVRQNTGELFF
TRBJ1-3	TRBV6-6	13	-	many	TGTGCCAGCTCCAGGCTCTCTGGAAACACCATATATTTT	CASSRLSGNTIYF
TRBJ1-6	TRBV14	14	-	-	TGTGCCAGCAGCCAAGTAGGGGAGGGCTCACCCCTCCACTTT	CASSQVGEGSPLHF
TRBJ2-3	TRBV10-3	14	-	many	TGTGCCATCAGTCTAGGGGGGCTGGCAGATACGCAGTATTTT	CAISLGGLADTQYF
TRBJ2-7	TRBV7-6	13	-	-	TGTGCCAGCAGCTTAGCAATCGGATACGAGCAGTACTTC	CASSLAIGYEQYF
TRBJ1-6	TRBV7-2	15	-	few	TGTGCCAGCAGCCACGGTGGGGGCCATAATTCACCCCTCCACTTT	CASSHGGGHNSPLHF
TRBJ2-2	TRBV27	14	-	-	TGTGCCAGCAGTACGGGGGTGCGGGGCGGGGAGCTGTTTTTT	CASSTGVRGGELFF
TRBJ2-5	TRBV5-4	15	TRBD2	-	TGTGCCAGCAGCCAGTCGGGGGGGGCTCAGGAGACCCAGTACTTC	CASSQSGGAQETQYF
TRBJ2-1	TRBV3-1	14	-	few	TGTGCCAGCAGCTCTTTAACTAGCAAGGATGAGCAGTTCTTC	CASSSLTSKDEQFF
TRBJ2-5	TRBV7-8	15	TRBD1	few	TGTGCCAGCGTCGCACGACAGGGGAGATCGGAGACCCAGTACTTC	CASVARQGRSETQYF
TRBJ2-2	TRBV5-1	14	-	-	TGCGCCAGCAGCTTGGTCCCAGACACCGGGGAGCTGTTTTTT	CASSLVPDTGELFF
TRBJ1-4	TRBV12-3/TRBV12-4	13	TRBD1	many	TGTGCCAGCTCCAGGGACAGCGCAAAAAAACTGTTTTTT	CASSRDSAKKLFF
TRBJ2-7	TRBV14	13	TRBD1	few	TGTGCCAGCAGCACAGGGGGCTTTTACGAGCAGTACTTC	CASSTGGFYEQYF
TRBJ2-1	TRBV18	18	TRBD2	few	TGTGCCAGCTCACCAGGGGTAGCGGGGGGCCCCTCCGGCAATGAGCAGTTCTTC	CASSPGVAGGPSGNEQFF
TRBJ1-5	TRBV3-1	12	-	many	TGTGCCAGCAACCGAAGCAATCAGCCCCAGCATTTT	CASNRSNQPQHF
TRBJ2-2	TRBV20-1	13	-	-	TGCAGTGCTAGAGATAGGGGGACCGGGGAGCTGTTTTTT	CSARDRGTGELFF
TRBJ2-7	TRBV6-1	13	-	few	TGTGCCAGCAGGCTCCACAAACCCTACGAGCAGTACTTC	CASRLHKPYEQYF
TRBJ2-2	TRBV7-9	15	-	-	TGTGCCAGCACCTTGATAGAGGGGAACACCGGGGAGCTGTTTTTT	CASTLIEGNTGELFF
TRBJ2-1	TRBV7-9	15	TRBD2	few	TGTGCCAGCAGCTTGCGGGGGGCCGATAGGAATGAGCAGTTCTTC	CASSLRGADRNEQFF